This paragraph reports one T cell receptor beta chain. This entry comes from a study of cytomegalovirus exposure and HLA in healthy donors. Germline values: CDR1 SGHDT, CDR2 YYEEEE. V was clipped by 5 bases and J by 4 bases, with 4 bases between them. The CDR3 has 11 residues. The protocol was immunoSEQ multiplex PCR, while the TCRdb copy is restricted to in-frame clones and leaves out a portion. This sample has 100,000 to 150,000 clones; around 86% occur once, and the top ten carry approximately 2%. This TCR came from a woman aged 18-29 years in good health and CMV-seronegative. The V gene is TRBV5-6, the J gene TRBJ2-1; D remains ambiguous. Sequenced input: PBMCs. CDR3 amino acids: CASRTYNEQFF. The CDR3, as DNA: TGTGCCAGCAGGACTTACAATGAGCAGTTCTTC.